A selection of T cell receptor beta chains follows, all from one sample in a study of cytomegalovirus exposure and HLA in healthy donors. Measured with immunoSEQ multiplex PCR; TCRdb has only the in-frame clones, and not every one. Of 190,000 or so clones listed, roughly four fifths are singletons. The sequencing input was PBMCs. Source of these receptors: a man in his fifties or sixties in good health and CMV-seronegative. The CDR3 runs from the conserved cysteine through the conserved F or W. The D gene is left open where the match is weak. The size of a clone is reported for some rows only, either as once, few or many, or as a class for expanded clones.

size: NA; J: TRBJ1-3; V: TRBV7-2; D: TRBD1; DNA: TGTGCCAGCAGCTTAGGCGGAGACAGGGGGACCACCATATATTTT; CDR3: CASSLGGDRGTTIYF
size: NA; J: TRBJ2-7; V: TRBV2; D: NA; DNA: TGTGCCAGCACTGGGCTCTCCTACGAGCAGTACTTC; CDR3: CASTGLSYEQYF
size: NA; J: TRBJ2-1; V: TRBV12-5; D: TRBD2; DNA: TGTGCTAGTGGTCGCCTAGCGGGAGCAGGCAATGAGCAGTTCTTC; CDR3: CASGRLAGAGNEQFF
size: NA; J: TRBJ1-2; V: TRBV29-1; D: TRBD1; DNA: TGCAGCGTTGATAGGGGACAGGGGATAAACCTCTATGGCTACACCTTC; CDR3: CSVDRGQGINLYGYTF
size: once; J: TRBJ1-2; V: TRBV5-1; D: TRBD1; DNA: TGCGCCAGCAGCTACCGGACAGGGGGAATCGCTAACTATGGCTACACCTTC; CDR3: CASSYRTGGIANYGYTF
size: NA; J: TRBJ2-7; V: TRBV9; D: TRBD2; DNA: TGTGCCAGCAGCGTAGGTCCTAGCGGTTCCTACGAGCAGTACTTC; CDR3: CASSVGPSGSYEQYF
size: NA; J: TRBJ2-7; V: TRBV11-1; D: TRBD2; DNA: TGTGCCAGCAGTTCACTAGCGGGAGGCTACGAGCAGTACTTC; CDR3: CASSSLAGGYEQYF
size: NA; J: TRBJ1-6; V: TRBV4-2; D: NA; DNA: TGTGCCAGCAGCCAAGTTAGACAGCTAAATAATTCACCCCTCCACTTT; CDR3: CASSQVRQLNNSPLHF
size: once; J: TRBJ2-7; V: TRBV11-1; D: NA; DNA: TGTGCCAGCAGCGTATCCCGGACACACTCCTACGAGCAGTACTTC; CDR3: CASSVSRTHSYEQYF
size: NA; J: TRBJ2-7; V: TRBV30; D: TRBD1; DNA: TGTGCCTGGAGAACCTGGACAGGGTTTTTCTACGAGCAGTACTTC; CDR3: CAWRTWTGFFYEQYF
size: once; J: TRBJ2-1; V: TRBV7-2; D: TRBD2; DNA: TGTGCCAGCAGCTTACAGACTAGCGGGATCGACAATGAGCAGTTCTTC; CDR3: CASSLQTSGIDNEQFF
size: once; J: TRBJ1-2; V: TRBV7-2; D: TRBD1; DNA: TGTGCCAGCAGCTTCGGACAGGTCTATGGCTACACCTTC; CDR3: CASSFGQVYGYTF
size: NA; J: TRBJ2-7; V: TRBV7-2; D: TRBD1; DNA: TGTGCCAGCAGCCCGGCCGGGACAGTAATCTCCTACGAGCAGTACTTC; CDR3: CASSPAGTVISYEQYF
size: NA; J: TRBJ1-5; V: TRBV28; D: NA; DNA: TGTGCCAGCAGTCGGACTGAATCTAGCAATCAGCCCCAGCATTTT; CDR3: CASSRTESSNQPQHF